This is a list of T cell receptor beta chains from one sample in a study of blood T cell repertoires in COVID-19. Clones were sequenced by immunoSEQ multiplex PCR, and TCRdb holds only the in-frame ones, with some missing. Here the sample spans some 170,000 clones, 85% to 90% being singletons. The material sequenced was peripheral blood. These receptors all stem from a woman between 65 and 79 years old with COVID-19, enrolled during active disease. Both conserved end residues are trimmed from each CDR3.

cdr3_length: 14
v_call: TRBV5-1
j_call: TRBJ2-5
cdr3_aa: ASSLNLAGSGGTQY

cdr3_length: 11
v_call: TRBV19
j_call: TRBJ1-2
cdr3_aa: ASIGRGISGYT

cdr3_length: 13
v_call: TRBV28
j_call: TRBJ1-5
cdr3_aa: ASSFRQGLRQPQH

cdr3_length: 13
v_call: TRBV7-3
j_call: TRBJ2-5
cdr3_aa: ASSLTGRAVETQY

cdr3_length: 14
v_call: TRBV28
j_call: TRBJ2-4
cdr3_aa: ASSTAGTGYKNIQY

cdr3_length: 9
v_call: TRBV2
j_call: TRBJ2-1
cdr3_aa: ASSVQGAVV

cdr3_length: 11
v_call: TRBV12-3/TRBV12-4
j_call: TRBJ1-2
cdr3_aa: ASSIGTRGRYT

cdr3_length: 13
v_call: TRBV19
j_call: TRBJ2-5
cdr3_aa: ASRRWASEGETQY

cdr3_length: 10
v_call: TRBV29-1
j_call: TRBJ1-1
cdr3_aa: SMTGRNTEAF

cdr3_length: 12
v_call: TRBV5-6
j_call: TRBJ2-7
cdr3_aa: ASSPRGRGGEQY

cdr3_length: 12
v_call: TRBV27
j_call: TRBJ2-7
cdr3_aa: ASSSADRDGEQY

cdr3_length: 12
v_call: TRBV7-8
j_call: TRBJ2-7
cdr3_aa: ASSLGTGWYEQY

cdr3_length: 14
v_call: TRBV4-1
j_call: TRBJ2-7
cdr3_aa: ASSQGAAGGSVEQY

cdr3_length: 11
v_call: TRBV6-4
j_call: TRBJ1-2
cdr3_aa: ASRPDSNYGYT

cdr3_length: 14
v_call: TRBV5-1
j_call: TRBJ2-2
cdr3_aa: ASRAGGASNTGELF

cdr3_length: 13
v_call: TRBV11-2
j_call: TRBJ2-7
cdr3_aa: ASSLDSPRRYEQY

cdr3_length: 12
v_call: TRBV3-1/TRBV3-2
j_call: TRBJ2-1
cdr3_aa: ASSQRQVYNEQF

cdr3_length: 14
v_call: TRBV5-4
j_call: TRBJ2-2
cdr3_aa: ASSLSGRALTGELF

cdr3_length: 15
v_call: TRBV2
j_call: TRBJ2-2
cdr3_aa: ASRRGTSGLNTGELF

cdr3_length: 13
v_call: TRBV7-9
j_call: TRBJ1-5
cdr3_aa: ASSPGTGGRQPQH

cdr3_length: 15
v_call: TRBV10-2
j_call: TRBJ2-5
cdr3_aa: ASRKDRDKPYQETQY

cdr3_length: 13
v_call: TRBV4-1
j_call: TRBJ1-2
cdr3_aa: ASSQVRQSFYGYT

cdr3_length: 12
v_call: TRBV5-4
j_call: TRBJ1-6
cdr3_aa: ASSVIGSPSPLH

cdr3_length: 13
v_call: TRBV7-9
j_call: TRBJ2-1
cdr3_aa: ASSLVAGWRNEQF

cdr3_length: 12
v_call: TRBV4-1
j_call: TRBJ1-6
cdr3_aa: ASSTQGGNSPLH

cdr3_length: 13
v_call: TRBV7-3
j_call: TRBJ2-1
cdr3_aa: ASSLGGLAGGEQF

cdr3_length: 15
v_call: TRBV6-1
j_call: TRBJ2-5
cdr3_aa: ASSEVGAGGNQETQY

cdr3_length: 15
v_call: TRBV18
j_call: TRBJ2-2
cdr3_aa: ASSPRPGQGLTGELF

cdr3_length: 15
v_call: TRBV5-1
j_call: TRBJ2-1
cdr3_aa: ASSTEPSGRGSNEQF

cdr3_length: 13
v_call: TRBV7-2
j_call: TRBJ1-1
cdr3_aa: ASSAPGQGRTEAF

cdr3_length: 11
v_call: TRBV28
j_call: TRBJ1-6
cdr3_aa: ASKDRGNSPLH

cdr3_length: 13
v_call: TRBV19
j_call: TRBJ2-3
cdr3_aa: ASSVRGVSTDTQY

cdr3_length: 13
v_call: TRBV21-1
j_call: TRBJ2-3
cdr3_aa: ASSTGQGLTDTQY

cdr3_length: 12
v_call: TRBV7-2
j_call: TRBJ2-1
cdr3_aa: ASSLSASYNEQF

cdr3_length: 10
v_call: TRBV5-1
j_call: TRBJ1-1
cdr3_aa: ASSFPGTEAF

cdr3_length: 15
v_call: TRBV7-2
j_call: TRBJ1-5
cdr3_aa: ASSLALGGRGHQPQH

cdr3_length: 10
v_call: TRBV7-9
j_call: TRBJ2-7
cdr3_aa: ASSLNPSEQY

cdr3_length: 13
v_call: TRBV6-5
j_call: TRBJ1-1
cdr3_aa: ASKHLDRVRTEAF

cdr3_length: 15
v_call: TRBV9
j_call: TRBJ2-2
cdr3_aa: ASSSRLAGPNTGELF

cdr3_length: 13
v_call: TRBV10-3
j_call: TRBJ2-7
cdr3_aa: ATNPGTSGSHEQY

cdr3_length: 11
v_call: TRBV6-1
j_call: TRBJ2-5
cdr3_aa: ASSEHGGETQY

cdr3_length: 12
v_call: TRBV10-3
j_call: TRBJ1-2
cdr3_aa: AISESNRGHGYT

cdr3_length: 13
v_call: TRBV27
j_call: TRBJ2-2
cdr3_aa: ASSHLAVNTGELF

cdr3_length: 14
v_call: TRBV18
j_call: TRBJ2-3
cdr3_aa: ASSARGSEGTDTQY

cdr3_length: 15
v_call: TRBV3-1/TRBV3-2
j_call: TRBJ2-1
cdr3_aa: ASRRTALAGSYNEQF

cdr3_length: 12
v_call: TRBV27
j_call: TRBJ1-1
cdr3_aa: ASVSLDRNTEAF

cdr3_length: 15
v_call: TRBV24-1
j_call: TRBJ2-7
cdr3_aa: ATSDPRRGVNPYEQY

cdr3_length: 12
v_call: TRBV7-3
j_call: TRBJ2-3
cdr3_aa: ASSLPGVTDTQY

cdr3_length: 9
v_call: TRBV5-6
j_call: TRBJ2-7
cdr3_aa: ASSLYDEQY

cdr3_length: 12
v_call: TRBV28
j_call: TRBJ1-5
cdr3_aa: ASTHRGTGQPQH

cdr3_length: 15
v_call: TRBV2
j_call: TRBJ1-2
cdr3_aa: ASSEVPSQGVGEGYT